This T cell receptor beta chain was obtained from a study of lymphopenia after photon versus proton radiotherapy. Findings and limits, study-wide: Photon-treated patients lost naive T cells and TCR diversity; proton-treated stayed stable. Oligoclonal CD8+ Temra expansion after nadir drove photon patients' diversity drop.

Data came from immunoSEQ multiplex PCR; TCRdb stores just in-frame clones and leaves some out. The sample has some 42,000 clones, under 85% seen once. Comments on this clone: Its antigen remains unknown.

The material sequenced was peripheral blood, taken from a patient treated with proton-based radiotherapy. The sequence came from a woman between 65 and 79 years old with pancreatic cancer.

The DNA of the CDR3 is TGCAGCGTTGAAGATTGGGAGACAGGCGGTTACGAGCAGTACTTC. This codes for CSVEDWETGGYEQYF. The rearrangement uses TRBV29-1 and TRBJ2-7; tentatively, D is TRBD1 (6 bases). Trimming left V 0 bases short and J 4 bases short, with 16 bases between. CDR3 length equals 15 residues. Per germline, CDR1 SQVTM and CDR2 ANQGSEA.